This TCR beta chain was recorded in a study of OX40 agonist ivuxolimab in advanced cancers. The overall study: A partial response was reached by three patients: one with hepatocellular carcinoma and two with cutaneous melanoma.

CDR1 is ENHRY, CDR2 SYGVKD, per germline. V lost 0 bases to trimming and J lost 4 bases, with 10 bases between them. This CDR3 comprises 14 residues. A remark on this clone: Its antigen is currently unknown.

Whole-study findings and limits: In the 0.1 to 3.0 mg/kg range, CD4+ and CD8+ blood T cells had expanded clonally by week 6. The work left the antigen specificity of expanded peripheral T cells undetermined.

Only in-frame clones appear in the TCRdb table, and some are missing; sequencing was by immunoSEQ multiplex PCR. The sample has approximately 30,000 clones, around 85% seen once. This receptor was identified in an adult with an advanced solid tumor such as melanoma, head and neck, liver or kidney cancer. The sequencing used CD4+ or CD8+ T cells sorted from blood, collected in a trial of the OX40 agonist ivuxolimab. V gene TRBV10-3 combines with J gene TRBJ2-7; no definite D call. The chain's CDR3 is CAISESLTGYEQYF. DNA of the CDR3: TGTGCCATCAGTGAGTCTCTGACCGGGTACGAGCAGTACTTC.